This TCR beta chain originates from a study of blood T cell repertoires in COVID-19. Background on the study: Nucleic acid was either cDNA or gDNA, and it came from T cells, B-cell-depleted T cells, or PBMCs.

Data came from immunoSEQ multiplex PCR; TCRdb stores just in-frame clones and leaves some out. Altogether tens of thousands of clones are present, 75% to 95% being singletons, with the ten largest covering over 3.5%. Germline V CDR1 and CDR2: SEHNR, FQNEAQ (reference sequence). The CDR3 loop spans 16 amino acids. The V gene end was trimmed by 5 bases and the J gene end by 5 bases; junction bases not matched to a gene: 11. The chain uses TRBV7-9 and TRBJ2-3; 9 positions agree with TRBD2. This TCR was sampled from a woman aged 45-65 years in a cohort sampled during active COVID-19. The sequencing sample was made of peripheral blood. The chain's CDR3 is CASSQGVAGVKDTQYF. Here the CDR3 DNA reads TGTGCCAGCAGCCAGGGGGTAGCGGGAGTGAAAGATACGCAGTATTTT.